The table lists the clone carrying this T cell receptor (beta chain) with a count of one. This CDR3 has 14 residues. Trimming shortened V by 3 bases and J by 3 bases, and 10 bases separated the two germline ends. The V gene's germline CDR1 is KGHSH and CDR2 LQKENI. This sample stems from a study of blood T cell repertoires in COVID-19. Study details: Samples came from the United States, Italy and Spain, spanning acute and convalescent COVID-19.

Followed over time, Seattle patients had been enrolled while infection was active. Some clones are missing from TCRdb's copy, which holds only in-frame ones; the method was immunoSEQ multiplex PCR. The sample holds 200,000 to 300,000 clones, approximately 86% seen once. The sample comprised peripheral blood. This TCR was recovered from a woman aged 60-75 years with COVID-19, enrolled during active disease. V gene TRBV18 combines with J gene TRBJ2-3; the D is unclear. The CDR3 here is CASSPETLTDTQYF. The CDR3, as DNA: TGTGCCAGCTCACCCGAGACTTTAACAGATACGCAGTATTTT.